Sequencing of this TCR beta chain was carried out in a study of T-cell memory formation after mild COVID-19. The wider study: TCR clusters were mostly donor specific. Overall study findings and caveats: Clones shrinking from day 15 to 85 showed even CD4/CD8 mixes; later expanders tilted CD4+. CD8+ contracting clones occupied EMRA, while CD4+ ones occupied mainly CM and EM.

This clonotype was recorded a few times. Its antigen is not known. Barcoded TCR alpha and TCR beta cDNA libraries with UMIs came from 5'RACE using constant-segment primers. TCRdb reprocessed the 5' RACE reads via MiXCR and lists one record per CDR3 protein. The sample includes about 440,000 distinct CDR3 sequences, 15% to 25% of them seen just once. With V trimmed by 5 bases and J by 2 bases, 10 bases remained unmatched. CDR3 length equals 16 residues. This chain connects TRBV12-3 or TRBV12-4 to TRBJ2-5, with 8 bases aligning to TRBD1. The sample comprised PBMCs or a T cell subset sorted from them (not recorded which). This TCR derives from an adult woman who had mild COVID-19 (a few samples of this study predate the infection). Cell type and time point are not known. CDR3 protein: CASSPPPDREQETQYF. Here the CDR3 DNA reads TGTGCCAGCAGTCCACCCCCGGACAGGGAACAAGAGACCCAGTACTTC.